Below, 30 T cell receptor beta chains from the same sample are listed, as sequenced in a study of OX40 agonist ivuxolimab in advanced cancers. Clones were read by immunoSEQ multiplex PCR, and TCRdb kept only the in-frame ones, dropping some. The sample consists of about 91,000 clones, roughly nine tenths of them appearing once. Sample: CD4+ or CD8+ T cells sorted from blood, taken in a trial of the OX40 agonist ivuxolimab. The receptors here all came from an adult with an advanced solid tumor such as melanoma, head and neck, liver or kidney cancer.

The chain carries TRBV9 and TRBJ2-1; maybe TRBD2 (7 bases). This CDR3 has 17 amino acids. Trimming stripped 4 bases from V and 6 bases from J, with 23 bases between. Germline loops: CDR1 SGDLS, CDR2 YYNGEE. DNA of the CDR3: TGTGCCAGCAGCCCACGACATACTAGTGGGGGGGCCAATGAGCAGTTCTTC. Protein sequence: CASSPRHTSGGANEQFF.

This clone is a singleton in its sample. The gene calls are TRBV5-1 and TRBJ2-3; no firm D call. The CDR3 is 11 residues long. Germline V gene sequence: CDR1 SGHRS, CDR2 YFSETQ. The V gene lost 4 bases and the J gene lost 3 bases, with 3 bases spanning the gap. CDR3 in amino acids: CASSQTDTQYF. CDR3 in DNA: TGCGCCAGCAGCCAAACAGATACGCAGTATTTT. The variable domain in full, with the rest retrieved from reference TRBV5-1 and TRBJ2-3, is KAGVTQTPRYLIKTRGQQVTLSCSPISGHRSVSWYQQTPGQGLQFLFEYFSETQRNKGNFPGRFSGRQFSNSRSEMNVSTLELGDSALYLCASSQTDTQYFGPGTRLTVL.

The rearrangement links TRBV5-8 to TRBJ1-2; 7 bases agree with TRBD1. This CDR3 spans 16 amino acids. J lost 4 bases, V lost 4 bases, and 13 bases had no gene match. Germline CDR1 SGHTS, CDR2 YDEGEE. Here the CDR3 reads CASSTPSDRTIYGYTF. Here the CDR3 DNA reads TGTGCCAGCAGCACCCCATCGGACAGGACCATCTATGGCTACACCTTC.

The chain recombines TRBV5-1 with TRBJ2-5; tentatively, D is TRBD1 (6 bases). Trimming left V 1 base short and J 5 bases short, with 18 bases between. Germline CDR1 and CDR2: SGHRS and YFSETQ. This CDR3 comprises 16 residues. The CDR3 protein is CASSLTGLEWGETQYF. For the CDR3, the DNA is TGCGCCAGCAGCTTGACAGGGTTAGAGTGGGGGGAGACCCAGTACTTC.

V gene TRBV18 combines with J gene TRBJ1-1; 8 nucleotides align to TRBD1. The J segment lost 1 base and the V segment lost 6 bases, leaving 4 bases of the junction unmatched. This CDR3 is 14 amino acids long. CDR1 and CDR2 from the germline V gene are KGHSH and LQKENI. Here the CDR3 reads CASSRDRSNTEAFF. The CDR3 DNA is TGTGCCAGCTCCCGGGACAGGTCGAACACTGAAGCTTTCTTT.

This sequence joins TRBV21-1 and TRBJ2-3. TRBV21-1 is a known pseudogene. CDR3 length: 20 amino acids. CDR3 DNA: TGTGCCAGCAGCAAAGCGCTGACTAGTGGGGGGCATGGATGGTCAGATACGCAGTATTTT. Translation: CASSKALTSGGHGWSDTQYF.

CDR3 bases: TGTGCCAGCAGCTTGTCAGGGGGCAATTTCGCTGAAGCTTTCTTT. Translation: CASSLSGGNFAEAFF. This rearrangement joins TRBV5-6 to TRBJ1-1; TRBD1 aligns across 8 bases. Germline V gives CDR1 SGHDT, CDR2 YYEEEE. V shed 1 base and J 6 bases; nucleotides not matched to a gene: 8. The CDR3 has 15 residues.

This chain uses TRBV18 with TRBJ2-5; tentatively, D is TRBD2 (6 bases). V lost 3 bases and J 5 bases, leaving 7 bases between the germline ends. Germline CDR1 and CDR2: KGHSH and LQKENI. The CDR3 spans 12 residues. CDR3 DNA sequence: TGTGCCAGCTCACCGGAGGGGGAGACCCAGTACTTC. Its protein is CASSPEGETQYF.

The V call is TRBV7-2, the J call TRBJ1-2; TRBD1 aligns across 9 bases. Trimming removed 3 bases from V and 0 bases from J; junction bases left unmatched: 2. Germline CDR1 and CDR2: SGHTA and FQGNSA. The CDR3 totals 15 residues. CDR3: CASSLDRGANYGYTF. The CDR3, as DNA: TGTGCCAGCAGCTTGGACAGGGGAGCTAACTATGGCTACACCTTC.

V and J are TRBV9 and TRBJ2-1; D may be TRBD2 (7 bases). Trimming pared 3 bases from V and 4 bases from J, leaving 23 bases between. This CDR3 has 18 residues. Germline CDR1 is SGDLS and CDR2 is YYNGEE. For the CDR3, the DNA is TGTGCCAGCAGCGCCGTGGGTAGTGGGGGGGCGAAATACAATGAGCAGTTCTTC. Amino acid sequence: CASSAVGSGGAKYNEQFF.

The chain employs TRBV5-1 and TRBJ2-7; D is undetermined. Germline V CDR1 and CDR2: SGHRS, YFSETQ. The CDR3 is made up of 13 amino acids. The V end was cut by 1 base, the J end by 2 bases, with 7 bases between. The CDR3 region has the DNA TGCGCCAGCAGCTTGCCAGTGGCCTACGAGCAGTACTTC. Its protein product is CASSLPVAYEQYF.

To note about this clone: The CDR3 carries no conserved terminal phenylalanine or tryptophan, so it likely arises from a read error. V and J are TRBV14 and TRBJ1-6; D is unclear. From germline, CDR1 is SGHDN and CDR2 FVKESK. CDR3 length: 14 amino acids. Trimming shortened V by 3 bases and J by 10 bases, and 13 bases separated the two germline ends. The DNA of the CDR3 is TGTGCCAGCAGCCATGGAGGGTTTGGATCACCCCTCCACCTT. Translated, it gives CASSHGGFGSPLHL.

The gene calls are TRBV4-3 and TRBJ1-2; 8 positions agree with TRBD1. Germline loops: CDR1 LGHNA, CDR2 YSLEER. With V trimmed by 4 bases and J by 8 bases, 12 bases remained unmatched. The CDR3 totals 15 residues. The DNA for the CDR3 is TGCGCCAGCAGCCGAGGACAGGGCTCTATCGACGGCTACACCTTC. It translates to CASSRGQGSIDGYTF.

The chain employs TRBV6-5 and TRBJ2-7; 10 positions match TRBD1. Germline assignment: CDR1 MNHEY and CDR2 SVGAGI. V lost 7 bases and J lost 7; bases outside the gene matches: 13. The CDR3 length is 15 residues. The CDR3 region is CASNSPEGQGREQYF. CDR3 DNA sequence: TGTGCCAGCAATTCGCCGGAGGGACAGGGGAGGGAGCAGTACTTC.

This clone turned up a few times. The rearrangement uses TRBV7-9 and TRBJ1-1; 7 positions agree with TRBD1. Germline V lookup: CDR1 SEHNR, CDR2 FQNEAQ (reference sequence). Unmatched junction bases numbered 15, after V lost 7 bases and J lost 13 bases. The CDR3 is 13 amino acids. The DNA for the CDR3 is TGTGCCAGCACCCGAGGACAGGAGGAAAGGAATTTCTTT. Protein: CASTRGQEERNFF. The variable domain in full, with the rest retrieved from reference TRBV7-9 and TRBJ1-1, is DTGVSQNPRHKITKRGQNVTFRCDPISEHNRLYWYRQTLGQGPEFLTYFQNEAQLEKSRLLSDRFSAERPKGSFSTLEIQRTEQGDSAMYLCASTRGQEERNFFGQGTRLTVV.

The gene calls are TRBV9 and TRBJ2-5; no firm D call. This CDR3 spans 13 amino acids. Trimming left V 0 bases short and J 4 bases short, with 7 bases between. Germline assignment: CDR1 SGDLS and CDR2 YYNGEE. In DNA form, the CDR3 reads TGTGCCAGCAGCGTAGACAGAGGAGAGACCCAGTACTTC. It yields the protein CASSVDRGETQYF.

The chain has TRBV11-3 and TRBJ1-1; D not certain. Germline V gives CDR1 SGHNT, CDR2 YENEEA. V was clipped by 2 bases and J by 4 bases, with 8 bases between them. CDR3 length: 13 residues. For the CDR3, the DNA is TGTGCCAGCAGCTTAAGAGCCGGCACTGAAGCTTTCTTT. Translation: CASSLRAGTEAFF. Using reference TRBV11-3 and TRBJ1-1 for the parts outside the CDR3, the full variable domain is EAGVVQSPRYKIIEKKQPVAFWCNPISGHNTLYWYLQNLGQGPELLIRYENEEAVDDSQLPKDRFSAERLKGVDSTLKIQPAELGDSAVYLCASSLRAGTEAFFGQGTRLTVV.

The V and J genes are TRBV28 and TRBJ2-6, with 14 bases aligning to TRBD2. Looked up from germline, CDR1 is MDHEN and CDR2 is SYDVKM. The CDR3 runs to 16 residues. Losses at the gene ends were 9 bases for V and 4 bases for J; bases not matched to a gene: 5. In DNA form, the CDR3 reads TGTGCCAGTCTGACTAGCGGGGGGGCCGGGGCCAACGTCCTGACTTTC. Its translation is CASLTSGGAGANVLTF.

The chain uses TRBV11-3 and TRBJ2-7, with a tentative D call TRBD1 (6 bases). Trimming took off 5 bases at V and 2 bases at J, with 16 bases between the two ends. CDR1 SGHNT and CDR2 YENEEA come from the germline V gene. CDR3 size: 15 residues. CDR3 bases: TGTGCCAGCAGCGGTGGGGGACATTCCCCCTACGAGCAGTACTTC. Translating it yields CASSGGGHSPYEQYF.

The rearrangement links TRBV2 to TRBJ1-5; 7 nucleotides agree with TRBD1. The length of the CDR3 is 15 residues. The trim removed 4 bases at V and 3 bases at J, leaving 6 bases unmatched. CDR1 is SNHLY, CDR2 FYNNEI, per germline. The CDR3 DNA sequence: TGTGCCAGCAGTGGGGGACAGCAAGACAATCAGCCCCAGCATTTT. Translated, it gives CASSGGQQDNQPQHF.

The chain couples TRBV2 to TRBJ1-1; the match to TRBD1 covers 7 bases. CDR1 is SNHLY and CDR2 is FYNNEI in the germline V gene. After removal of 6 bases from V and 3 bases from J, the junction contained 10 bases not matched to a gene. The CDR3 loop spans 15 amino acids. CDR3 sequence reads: CASRLQGISYTEAFF. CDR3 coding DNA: TGTGCCAGCAGGCTACAGGGGATTTCATACACTGAAGCTTTCTTT.

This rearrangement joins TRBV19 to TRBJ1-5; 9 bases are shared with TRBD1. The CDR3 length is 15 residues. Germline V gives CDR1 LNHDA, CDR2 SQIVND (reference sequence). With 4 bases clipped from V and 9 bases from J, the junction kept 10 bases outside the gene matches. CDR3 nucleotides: TGTGCCAGTAGTAGCCTGGGACAGGGTGAATTGCCCCAGCATTTT. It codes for CASSSLGQGELPQHF.

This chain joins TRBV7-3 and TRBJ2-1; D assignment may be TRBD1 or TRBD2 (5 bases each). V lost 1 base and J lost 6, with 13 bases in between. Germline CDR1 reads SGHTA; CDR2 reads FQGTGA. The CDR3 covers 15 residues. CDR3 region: CASSLNRDPGNEQFF. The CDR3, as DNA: TGTGCCAGCAGCTTAAACCGGGACCCTGGCAATGAGCAGTTCTTC.

CDR3 region: CASSHLYGSSGNTIYF. The DNA of the CDR3 is TGTGCCAGCAGCCATCTTTACGGGAGCTCTGGAAACACCATATATTTT. The V call is TRBV7-9, the J call TRBJ1-3, with D unresolved. V was shortened by 5 bases and J by 0 bases, with 14 bases between the two germline ends. CDR1 and CDR2 from the germline V gene are SEHNR and FQNEAQ (reference sequence). This CDR3 comprises 16 residues. The entire variable domain, with the rest obtained from reference TRBV7-9 and TRBJ1-3, is as follows: DTGVSQNPRHKITKRGQNVTFRCDPISEHNRLYWYRQTLGQGPEFLTYFQNEAQLEKSRLLSDRFSAERPKGSFSTLEIQRTEQGDSAMYLCASSHLYGSSGNTIYFGEGSWLTVV.

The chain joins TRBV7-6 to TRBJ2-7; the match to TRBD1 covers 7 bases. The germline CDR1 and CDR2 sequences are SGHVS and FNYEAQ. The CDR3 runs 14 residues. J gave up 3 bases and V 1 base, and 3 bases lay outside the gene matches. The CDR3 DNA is TGTGCCAGCAGCTTAGACAGGGGTAGCTACGAGCAGTACTTC. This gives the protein CASSLDRGSYEQYF.

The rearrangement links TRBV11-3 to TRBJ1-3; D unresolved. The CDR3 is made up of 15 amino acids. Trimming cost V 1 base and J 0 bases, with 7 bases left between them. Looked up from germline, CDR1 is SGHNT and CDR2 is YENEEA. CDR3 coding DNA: TGTGCCAGCAGCTTAGGGCGGAGCTCTGGAAACACCATATATTTT. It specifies CASSLGRSSGNTIYF.

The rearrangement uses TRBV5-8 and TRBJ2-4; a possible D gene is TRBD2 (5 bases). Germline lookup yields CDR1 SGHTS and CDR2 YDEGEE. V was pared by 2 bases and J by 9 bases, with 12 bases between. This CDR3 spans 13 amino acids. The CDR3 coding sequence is TGTGCCAGCAGCTTCTCCTCGGCGGGCATTCAGTACTTC. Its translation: CASSFSSAGIQYF.

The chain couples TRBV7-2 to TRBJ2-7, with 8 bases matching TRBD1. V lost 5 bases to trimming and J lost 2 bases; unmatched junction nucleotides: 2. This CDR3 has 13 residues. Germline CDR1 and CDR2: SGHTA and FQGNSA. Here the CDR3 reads CASSPDRAYEQYF. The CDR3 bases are TGTGCCAGCAGCCCGGACAGGGCCTACGAGCAGTACTTC.

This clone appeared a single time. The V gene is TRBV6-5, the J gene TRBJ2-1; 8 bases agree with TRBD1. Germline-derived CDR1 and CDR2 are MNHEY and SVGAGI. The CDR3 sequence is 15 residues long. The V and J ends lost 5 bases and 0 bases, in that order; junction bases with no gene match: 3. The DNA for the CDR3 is TGTGCCAGCAGTGGGACAGGAACCTCCTACAATGAGCAGTTCTTC. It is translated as CASSGTGTSYNEQFF.

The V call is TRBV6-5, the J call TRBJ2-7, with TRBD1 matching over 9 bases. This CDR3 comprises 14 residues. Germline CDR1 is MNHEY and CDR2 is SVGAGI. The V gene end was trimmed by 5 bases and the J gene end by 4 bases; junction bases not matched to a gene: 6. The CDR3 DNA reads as TGTGCCAGCAGTGCCCTTGGACAGGGGTACGAGCAGTACTTC. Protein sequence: CASSALGQGYEQYF.